Following are 21 T cell receptor beta chains from one sample sequenced in a study of Graves' ophthalmopathy and Graves' hyperthyroidism. Using RNA transcripts, the TCR beta CDR3 regions were amplified. After a first-round RT-PCR with HTBI primers, a second-round multiplex PCR was run. TCRdb itself ran the multiplex PCR reads through MiXCR, one entry per CDR3 protein. The data show a few hundred thousand distinct CDR3 sequences, with approximately 15% seen just once and approximately 7% held by the top ten. The sample comprised peripheral blood. These receptors originate from a woman younger than 35 with stable Graves' hyperthyroidism.

CDR3 residues: CASSLRSGTEAFF. CDR3 DNA sequence: TGCGCCAGCAGCTTGAGAAGTGGGACTGAAGCTTTCTTT. The chain has TRBV5-1 and TRBJ1-1; D gene uncertain. Trimming left V 1 base short and J 5 bases short, with 9 bases between. CDR3 length: 13 residues. Germline V gene sequence: CDR1 SGHRS, CDR2 YFSETQ.

The chain is built from TRBV27 and TRBJ1-1; D is uncertain. Germline values: CDR1 MNHEY, CDR2 SMNVEV (reference sequence). CDR3 length: 15 residues. Trimming took off 6 bases at V and 2 bases at J, with 16 bases between the two ends. This chain's CDR3 is CASSSTPTGNTEAFF. CDR3 bases: TGTGCCAGCAGCTCAACCCCGACGGGAAACACTGAAGCTTTCTTT.

This clonotype was detected ten times or more. CDR3 coding DNA: TGCAGCGTTGGGGGACTAGCGGGGGTAGAGACCCAGTACTTC. Translated: CSVGGLAGVETQYF. The chain uses TRBV29-1 and TRBJ2-5, with TRBD2 matching 14 bases. The CDR3 covers 14 residues. Germline V CDR1 and CDR2: SQVTM, ANQGSEA. The junction had 2 bases not matched to a gene; V was cut back by 4 bases and J by 4 bases.

The V and J genes are TRBV20-1 and TRBJ1-5; TRBD1 might be the D (5 bases). CDR3 size: 14 residues. V was cut by 6 bases and J by 1 base, with 13 bases left in between. In germline, CDR1 is DFQATT, CDR2 SNEGSKA (reference sequence). Here the CDR3 DNA reads TGCAGTGCGAGGGGTCTATTGAGCAATCAGCCCCAGCATTTT. It encodes CSARGLLSNQPQHF.

This clonotype was seen at least ten times. The chain combines TRBV19 with TRBJ1-2, with a possible D match to TRBD1 (6 bases). Germline values: CDR1 LNHDA, CDR2 SQIVND (reference sequence). Trimming stripped 8 bases from V and 4 bases from J, with 20 bases between. The CDR3 totals 15 residues. In nucleotides, the CDR3 is TGTGCCAGTGGCAAGACAGGCCTCATGGGCTATGGCTACACCTTC. Translated, it gives CASGKTGLMGYGYTF.

This clonotype was seen at least ten times. The chain recombines TRBV10-2 with TRBJ2-7; 8 bases line up with TRBD2. Trimming removed 7 bases from V and 6 bases from J; junction bases left unmatched: 5. Germline V lookup: CDR1 WSHSY, CDR2 SAAADI. The CDR3 spans 12 residues. The CDR3 loop is CASKAGDIEQYF. The DNA of the CDR3 is TGCGCCAGCAAAGCGGGAGACATCGAGCAGTACTTC.

The sample holds many counts of this clonotype. This chain connects TRBV6-1 to TRBJ1-1; 10 nucleotides match TRBD1. This CDR3 has 15 residues. V lost 6 bases to trimming and J lost 1 base; unmatched junction nucleotides: 5. The V gene's germline CDR1 is MNHNS and CDR2 SASEGT. The CDR3 sequence is CASSFDRGRNTEAFF. The DNA for the CDR3 is TGTGCCAGCAGCTTCGACAGGGGGCGGAACACTGAAGCTTTCTTT.

Ten or more counts support this clonotype. This chain connects TRBV20-1 to TRBJ1-1; TRBD1 aligns across 10 bases. CDR1 is DFQATT and CDR2 is SNEGSKA in the germline V gene (reference sequence). V trimming: 2 bases; J trimming: 3 bases; junction bases outside the gene matches: 6. The CDR3 length is 15 residues. The CDR3 nucleotides are TGCAGTGCTAGACGCCGGGACAGGGGATACACTGAAGCTTTCTTT. It is translated as CSARRRDRGYTEAFF.

This clonotype occurred a few times. This rearrangement joins TRBV2 to TRBJ2-7; D possibly uses TRBD1 or TRBD2 (5 bases each). V was pared by 6 bases and J by 5 bases, with 14 bases between. This CDR3 has 13 amino acids. Germline V lookup: CDR1 SNHLY, CDR2 FYNNEI. CDR3 bases: TGTGCCAGCAGGGGACGGTCCCGAGACGAGCAGTACTTC. Protein: CASRGRSRDEQYF.

The rearrangement links TRBV3-1 to TRBJ2-7; TRBD2 matches at 7 bases. Germline V gives CDR1 LGHDT, CDR2 YNNKEL (reference sequence). This CDR3 spans 11 amino acids. The V segment lost 11 bases and the J segment 7 bases; nucleotides outside the gene matches: 8. This chain's CDR3 is CAVDGGGEQYF. The CDR3 DNA reads as TGTGCCGTGGACGGGGGAGGGGAGCAGTACTTC.

This clonotype was seen at least ten times. The CDR3 DNA follows: TGTGCTAGTGGTTTGGTACAGACAGGGATTCCTGGCTACACCTTC. Translating it yields CASGLVQTGIPGYTF. This sequence joins TRBV12-5 and TRBJ1-2; TRBD1 matches at 7 bases. The CDR3 has 15 residues. J lost 7 bases, V lost 0 bases, and 8 bases had no gene match. The germline V gene encodes CDR1 LGHNT and CDR2 FRNRAP.

There are many counts of this clonotype. CDR3 region: CASSFDPNLTYEQYF. The CDR3 DNA reads TGTGCCAGCAGTTTTGACCCTAACCTCACCTACGAGCAGTACTTC. V is TRBV28 and J is TRBJ2-7; D call uncertain. Germline values: CDR1 MDHEN, CDR2 SYDVKM. Trimming cost V 3 bases and J 2 bases, with 14 bases left between them. The CDR3 spans 15 residues.

There are a few counts of this clonotype. The V call is TRBV27, the J call TRBJ1-6, with 8 bases identical to TRBD1. Germline values: CDR1 MNHEY, CDR2 SMNVEV (reference sequence). V lost 4 bases to trimming and J lost 6 bases; unmatched junction nucleotides: 11. This CDR3 contains 17 residues. CDR3 nucleotides: TGTGCCAGCAGTTCATATTACCGGGACAGGATTAATTCACCCCTCCACTTT. It translates to CASSSYYRDRINSPLHF.

This clonotype was seen at least ten times. The chain joins TRBV10-3 to TRBJ2-5; 8 bases are a match to TRBD1. The CDR3 covers 14 residues. In germline, CDR1 is ENHRY, CDR2 SYGVKD. The ends lost 6 bases at V and 1 base at J; junction bases unmatched: 4. The CDR3 DNA reads TGTGCCATCAGATCGGACAGGGCCCAAGAGACCCAGTACTTC. This encodes CAIRSDRAQETQYF.

This clonotype appeared many times. J is TRBJ2-2 and V is TRBV6-2 or TRBV6-3; D is perhaps TRBD1 or TRBD2 (5 bases each). V was pared by 7 bases and J by 1 base, with 13 bases between. CDR3 length: 15 amino acids. Looked up from germline, CDR1 is MNHEY and CDR2 is SVGEGT. CDR3 in amino acids: CASTPRERNTGELFF. CDR3 DNA sequence: TGTGCCAGCACCCCCAGGGAGAGGAACACCGGGGAGCTGTTTTTT.

This clonotype was counted ten times or more. V and J are TRBV12-3 or TRBV12-4 and TRBJ1-1, with 7 bases aligning to TRBD1. V was pared by 3 bases and J by 5 bases, with 3 bases of the junction left unmatched. This CDR3 contains 13 residues. The CDR3 loop reads CASSLRGQTEAFF. The CDR3 coding sequence is TGTGCCAGCAGTTTGAGGGGGCAAACTGAAGCTTTCTTT.

In this sample, this clonotype turned up many times. This rearrangement joins TRBV6-1 to TRBJ1-1; D possibly corresponds to TRBD1 (5 bases). V lost 4 bases, J lost 1 base, and 10 bases lay in between. The CDR3 is 14 residues long. Germline assignment: CDR1 MNHNS and CDR2 SASEGT. This CDR3 reads CASSVKGRNTEAFF. The CDR3 DNA reads as TGTGCCAGCAGTGTTAAGGGACGGAACACTGAAGCTTTCTTT.

This clonotype was found many times. The chain couples TRBV5-5 to TRBJ2-5; the match to TRBD2 covers 7 bases. The CDR3 is 15 amino acids. CDR1 and CDR2 from the germline V gene are SGHKS and YYEKEE (reference sequence). The trim removed 6 bases at V and 2 bases at J, leaving 10 bases unmatched. CDR3 amino acids: CASTTDGGTQETQYF. CDR3 nucleotides: TGTGCCAGCACTACCGACGGGGGGACGCAAGAGACCCAGTACTTC.

The gene calls are TRBV6-1 and TRBJ1-2; the D gene is possibly TRBD1 (5 bases). Germline CDR1 MNHNS, CDR2 SASEGT. The CDR3 covers 15 residues. Between the trimmed V and J ends, which lost 5 bases and 4 bases, there was a span of 17 bases. The CDR3 DNA reads TGTGCCAGCAGTACGGCGGGACCGGGGAGCTATGGCTACACCTTC. Translating it yields CASSTAGPGSYGYTF.

The chain carries TRBV29-1 and TRBJ2-7, with D perhaps matching TRBD2 (7 bases). V was trimmed by 7 bases and J by 2 bases, leaving 21 bases between them. The germline CDR1 and CDR2 sequences are SQVTM and ANQGSEA. This CDR3 is 15 amino acids long. The CDR3 nucleotides read TGCAGCGCCGAGAGGGGGGGGCGAGAAACCTACGAGCAGTACTTC. It specifies CSAERGGRETYEQYF.

This clonotype was recorded a few times. This chain joins TRBV4-1 and TRBJ2-5, with TRBD2 matching 9 bases. In germline, CDR1 is MGHRA, CDR2 YSYEKL. V dropped 1 base and J dropped 3; count of bases not matched to a gene: 9. The CDR3 sequence is 17 residues long. CDR3 protein: CASSQAPSGANKETQYF. The CDR3 bases are TGCGCCAGCAGCCAAGCCCCTAGCGGGGCAAACAAAGAGACCCAGTACTTC.